The 17 T cell receptor beta chains below were found in one sample sequenced in a study of identical twins. TCRdb independently ran MiXCR on the 5' RACE reads; one entry per CDR3 protein. The sample shows about 490,000 distinct CDR3 sequences, approximately 14% of them seen only once. This sample also appeared in a second study, on yellow fever vaccine responses in identical twins.

The sample consisted of CD4+ T cells sorted from blood. The receptors here all came from a woman under 30 in good health.

This clonotype was found a few times. This chain connects TRBV6-1 to TRBJ1-1; a weak D match, TRBD1 (5 bases). V dropped 3 bases and J dropped 5 bases, with 13 bases sitting between them. This CDR3 is built from 14 residues. Germline CDR1 and CDR2: MNHNS and SASEGT. The CDR3 DNA sequence: TGTGCCAGCAGTGAGCTCAGGGTGAGGACTGAAGCTTTCTTT. Translating it yields CASSELRVRTEAFF.

V and J are TRBV20-1 and TRBJ1-1, with 8 bases fitting TRBD1. CDR1 and CDR2 from the germline V gene are DFQATT and SNEGSKA (reference sequence). J gave up 2 bases and V 8 bases, and 10 bases lay outside the gene matches. The CDR3 has 14 residues. CDR3 amino acids: CSTPGGAGNTEAFF. In DNA form, the CDR3 reads TGCAGTACCCCAGGGGGCGCAGGAAACACTGAAGCTTTCTTT.

This chain joins TRBV2 and TRBJ1-1; D not resolved. CDR1 and CDR2 from the germline V gene are SNHLY and FYNNEI. With 8 bases removed from V and 1 base from J, the gap between germline ends came to 11 bases. The CDR3 is 13 residues long. In DNA, the CDR3 is TGTGCCAGCCTCCCGGAGACGAACACTGAAGCTTTCTTT. It codes for CASLPETNTEAFF.

This clonotype was seen repeatedly, ten times or more. The chain combines TRBV4-1 with TRBJ1-1; no firm D call. With 1 base removed from V and 1 base from J, the gap between germline ends came to 13 bases. This CDR3 spans 16 amino acids. Germline-derived CDR1 and CDR2 are MGHRA and YSYEKL. DNA of the CDR3: TGCGCCAGCAGCCAAGGTTCCCTTCGGGGGAACACTGAAGCTTTCTTT. It specifies CASSQGSLRGNTEAFF.

The V and J genes are TRBV15 and TRBJ2-1, with D possibly matching TRBD2 (6 bases). V was shortened by 5 bases and J by 7 bases, with 18 bases between the two germline ends. The CDR3 length is 15 residues. Germline CDR1 LNHNV, CDR2 YYDKDF (reference sequence). The CDR3 is CATSAGPALGNEQFF. CDR3 DNA: TGTGCCACCAGCGCGGGGCCCGCCCTGGGAAATGAGCAGTTCTTC.

This clonotype was detected only a few times. The chain recombines TRBV15 with TRBJ1-4; TRBD1 is a possible D gene (5 bases). The CDR3 spans 14 residues. Germline V gene sequence: CDR1 LNHNV, CDR2 YYDKDF (reference sequence). Trimming took 4 bases from V and 5 from J, leaving 11 bases between them. The chain's CDR3 is CATSISAGNEKLFF. CDR3 sequence (DNA): TGTGCCACCAGCATTTCGGCAGGGAATGAAAAACTGTTTTTT.

This clonotype was counted between two and nine times. The rearrangement links TRBV6-2 or TRBV6-3 to TRBJ1-3; unclear D gene. Germline V gene data show CDR1 as MNHEY and CDR2 as SVGEGT. The V and J ends lost 4 bases and 7 bases respectively, with 8 bases between them. The CDR3 loop spans 12 amino acids. The CDR3 DNA reads TGTGCCAGCAGTTCTTTCCCGAACACCATATATTTT. Translation gives CASSSFPNTIYF.

The chain is built from TRBV18 and TRBJ2-7, with 10 positions matching TRBD1. The germline CDR1 and CDR2 sequences are KGHSH and LQKENI. The CDR3 extends over 15 amino acids. Trimming took 3 bases from V and 0 from J; bases not matched to a gene: 2. The CDR3, as DNA: TGTGCCAGCTCACCTAGGACAGGGGGCTCCTACGAGCAGTACGTC. It specifies CASSPRTGGSYEQYV.

V and J are TRBV4-1 and TRBJ2-5; 8 bases agree with TRBD2. Germline values: CDR1 MGHRA, CDR2 YSYEKL. Unmatched junction bases numbered 8, after V lost 4 bases and J lost 4 bases. The CDR3 consists of 15 residues. CDR3 in DNA: TGCGCCAGCAGCCCCGGGACTAGGACGGGAGAGACCCAGTACTTC. Residues: CASSPGTRTGETQYF.

This clonotype was counted only a few times. The chain carries TRBV3-1 and TRBJ2-1; 8 bases are shared with TRBD2. The germline V gene encodes CDR1 LGHDT and CDR2 YNNKEL (reference sequence). V lost 1 base, J lost 14 bases, and 13 bases stayed unmatched. The CDR3 runs 15 residues. The CDR3 region is CASSQGGGSGTREFF. CDR3 sequence (DNA): TGTGCCAGCAGCCAAGGAGGCGGTTCGGGGACTAGGGAGTTCTTC.

The rearrangement links TRBV19 to TRBJ2-1; 10 nucleotides line up with TRBD1. Looked up from germline, CDR1 is LNHDA and CDR2 is SQIVND (reference sequence). The CDR3 extends over 15 amino acids. V lost 5 bases to trimming and J lost 8 bases; unmatched junction nucleotides: 9. CDR3: CASSPRTGGFDEQFF. In DNA form, the CDR3 reads TGTGCCAGTAGTCCACGGACAGGGGGATTCGATGAGCAGTTCTTC.

In its sample, this clonotype was seen once. This rearrangement joins TRBV5-5 to TRBJ1-2, with 9 bases identical to TRBD1. In germline, CDR1 is SGHKS, CDR2 YYEKEE (reference sequence). The CDR3 totals 16 residues. V trimming: 2 bases; J trimming: 2 bases; junction bases outside the gene matches: 7. The DNA for the CDR3 is TGTGCCAGCAGCTTTCGTAGACAGGGGGAGAACTATGGCTACACCTTC. Encoded protein: CASSFRRQGENYGYTF.

The sample holds a few counts of this clonotype. The chain joins TRBV24-1 to TRBJ2-5; unclear D gene. This CDR3 has 13 amino acids. Trimming removed 7 bases at V and 5 bases at J, with 13 bases between. In germline, CDR1 is KGHDR, CDR2 SFDVKD. This chain's CDR3 is CATSSGVRETQYF. The DNA of the CDR3 is TGTGCCACCAGCTCCGGCGTCAGGGAGACCCAGTACTTC.

V and J are TRBV4-1 and TRBJ2-1, with D perhaps TRBD2 (7 bases). The ends were cut back, 4 bases at V and 4 bases at J, with 14 bases in the middle. This CDR3 has 15 residues. Germline assignment: CDR1 MGHRA and CDR2 YSYEKL. The CDR3 sequence is CASSPRGALYNEQFF. Written as DNA, the CDR3 is TGCGCCAGCAGCCCCCGGGGGGCCTTGTACAATGAGCAGTTCTTC.

The chain combines TRBV5-1 with TRBJ2-1, with TRBD1 as a possible D gene (6 bases). The CDR3 extends over 14 amino acids. V lost 0 bases and J lost 5, with 9 bases in between. Germline V gives CDR1 SGHRS, CDR2 YFSETQ. CDR3 coding DNA: TGCGCCAGCAGCTTGGGGACAGTTAACAATGAGCAGTTCTTC. Translating gives CASSLGTVNNEQFF.

The chain links TRBV10-3 to TRBJ1-1, with a tentative D call TRBD1 (5 bases). V lost 0 bases, J lost 4 bases, and 12 bases lay in between. This CDR3 region has 15 residues. Looked up from germline, CDR1 is ENHRY and CDR2 is SYGVKD. This CDR3 reads CAISESWAQGTEAFF. CDR3 in DNA: TGTGCCATCAGTGAGTCATGGGCTCAGGGCACTGAAGCTTTCTTT.

V usage is TRBV11-2 and J usage is TRBJ2-1; TRBD1 matches at 8 bases. J gave up 7 bases and V 3 bases, and 11 bases lay outside the gene matches. Per the germline V gene, CDR1 is SGHAT and CDR2 is FQNNGV. This CDR3 contains 16 residues. DNA for the CDR3: TGTGCCAGCAGCTTTATTCAGGACAGGGTTGGGAATGAGCAGTTCTTC. Its translation is CASSFIQDRVGNEQFF.